This T cell receptor (beta chain) stems from a study of regulatory T cells. Study conclusions and caveats: Regulatory T cells showed the strongest V-J pair restriction and V/J gene skewing among patient repertoires.

Amplification used 52 TRBV primers and 13 TRBJ primers. Here immunoSEQ multiplex PCR was the method, and the copy in TCRdb shows in-frame clones only, minus some. Here the sample spans about 5,900 clones, more than 80% being singletons. Germline CDR1 SGDLS, CDR2 YYNGEE. CDR3 length: 14 amino acids. About this clone: Its antigen is not identified.

This TCR was sampled from a child aged 5 to 17 with CD3G deficiency. The sample consisted of CD8+ T cells sorted from blood. The rearrangement joins TRBV9 to TRBJ2-5, with D perhaps TRBD1 (6 bases). Judging by the DNA end, TRBJ2-7 fits better; the J call may be wrong. In nucleotides, the CDR3 is TGTGCCAGCAGCGTTGGACAGTGGTCCTACGAGCAGTACTTC. Protein: CASSVGQWSYEQYF.